This paragraph reports one T cell receptor beta chain. Its specific antigen is unknown. Nothing much larger sits one base from this clone, and base qualities are not available. What the time point label conveys for this sample: cells obtained before transplantation from donor or recipient. CD3+CD4+ and CD3+CD8+ populations were FACS-sorted from unstimulated pre-transplant donor and recipient cells taken from spleen or lymph nodes. The data stem from a study of graft-versus-host responses after intestinal transplantation (dated by TCRdb to the early 2020s). At the level of the whole study: The transplants that recipients received were multivisceral, liver-intestinal, or isolated intestinal. To identify alloreactive clones, pre-transplant mixed lymphocyte reaction products were sequenced and then compared with unstimulated pre-transplant donor and recipient T cells. After intestinal transplantation, graft-versus-host and host-versus-graft alloreactive T cell clones in the graft, circulation and bone marrow were tracked using bulk TCR-beta CDR3 sequencing. The cohort enrolled roughly 25 intestinal transplant recipients including one retransplant, and 3 patients lacking pretransplant specimens were excluded. Instead of going to the commercial service, samples from a few later patients were sequenced in-house on an Illumina MiSeq and processed with MiXCR. Donor T cell macrochimerism was defined as a peak of at least 4% donor T cells among recipient peripheral blood mononuclear cells. All recipients received anti-thymocyte globulin induction followed by maintenance tacrolimus and steroids for approximately 3 years. Overall study results and their limits: Early after transplant, peak levels of circulating GvH clones were associated with declines in HvG clones. In patients with donor T cell macrochimerism, the allografts had high GvH to HvG T cell clonal ratios. The conclusions were limited by the relatively low number and heterogeneity of the intestinal transplant patients. GvH clones turned up in recipient bone marrow, with some appearing earlier in ileal mucosa or blood, a pattern consistent with an intestinal mucosal origin.

Counted from cysteine to phenylalanine, this CDR3 has 14 amino acids. The CDR3 DNA has 42 bases and is translated from base 1. CDR1 and CDR2 (LNHDA, SQIVND) derive from the germline V gene (reference sequence). At the junction V is shortened by 6 bases and J by 4 bases; bases outside the gene matches: 6. Libraries were constructed by the immunoSEQ multiplex PCR assay. In most patients, genomic DNA was isolated using the Qiagen DNeasy Blood and Tissue Kit and sent frozen to Adaptive Biotechnologies for TCR sequencing. Adaptive Biotechnologies carried out high-throughput TCR-beta CDR3 sequencing of genomic DNA for most patients. Per the source publication's procedure: TCR sequencing data were retrieved from Adaptive's ImmunoSEQ software for about 17 patients, whereas a few other patients were processed with MiXCR and VDJtools. To correct CD4 versus CD8 sorting errors, any sequence found in both subsets at a frequency ratio below 5:1 was removed. Because the origin of CDR3 nucleotide sequences shared between donor and recipient could not be assigned, those sequences were removed. To be classed as alloreactive, a clone needed at least 2-fold expansion over unstimulated cells and a minimum CFSE-low frequency of 0.002% (template counts) or 0.001% (read counts). Clones detected in sequenced pre-transplant spleen, lymph node, or MLR CFSE-low populations of the donor or recipient were defined as mappable. The cumulative frequency of alloreactive clones was calculated as a percentage of all sequences, weighted by copy number. TCRdb carries this immuneACCESS record with in-frame sequences only. Its versions omit some clonotypes, under half of them owing to an unresolved V gene in the studies checked, with the rest unexplained. V, J and clone size were drawn from that table, and D and trimming were deduced from the DNA. The sample profile shows under 150,000 clones; approximately 90% of them were found once. The ten top clones hold about 0.18% of the sample.

Recombination connected TRBV19 to TRBJ1-5, with 7 central nucleotides matching TRBD1. The receptor's source is a human donor who received an intestinal transplant. Material: unstimulated CD4+ T cells sorted from spleen or lymph node cells, obtained before intestinal transplant. For the CDR3, the sequence is CASSTYRGNQPQHF. The bases are TGTGCCAGTAGCACATACAGGGGAAATCAGCCCCAGCATTTT. The CDR3, completed at both ends by the reference TRBV19 and TRBJ1-5 genes, gives the full variable domain DGGITQSPKYLFRKEGQNVTLSCEQNLNHDAMYWYRQDPGQGLRLIYYSQIVNDFQKGDIAEGYSVSREKKESFPLTVTSAQKNPTAFYLCASSTYRGNQPQHFGDGTRLSIL.